This TCR beta chain was sequenced in a study of blood T cell repertoires in COVID-19. The CDR3 has 16 residues. Germline-derived CDR1 and CDR2 are SGHRS and YFSETQ. V was cut by 0 bases and J by 2 bases, with 13 bases left in between. TCRdb's table, derived via immunoSEQ multiplex PCR, lists solely in-frame clones and lacks some. The data hold under 95,000 clones, with approximately 80% observed a single time. This clone was counted at least ten times. The chain combines TRBV5-1 with TRBJ2-3, with D maybe TRBD2 (6 bases). The source material was peripheral blood. The source of this sequence is an elderly woman with active or convalescent COVID-19. The CDR3 loop is CASSLGGTHNTDTQYF. As DNA, the CDR3 is TGCGCCAGCAGCTTGGGTGGGACTCATAACACAGATACGCAGTATTTT.